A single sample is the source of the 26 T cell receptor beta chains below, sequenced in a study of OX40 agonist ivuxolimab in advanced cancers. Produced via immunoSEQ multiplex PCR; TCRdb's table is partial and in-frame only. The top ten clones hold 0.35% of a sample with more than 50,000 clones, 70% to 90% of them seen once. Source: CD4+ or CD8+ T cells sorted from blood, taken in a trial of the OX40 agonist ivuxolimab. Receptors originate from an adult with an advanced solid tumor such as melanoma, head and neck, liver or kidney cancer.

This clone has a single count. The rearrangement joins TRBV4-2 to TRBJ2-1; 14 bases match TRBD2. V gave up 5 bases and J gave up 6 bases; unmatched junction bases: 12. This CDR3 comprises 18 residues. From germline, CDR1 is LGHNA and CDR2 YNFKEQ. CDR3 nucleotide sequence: TGTGCCAGCAGCGCGCGACTAGCGGGGGGGCATTTGGGCAATGAGCAGTTCTTC. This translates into CASSARLAGGHLGNEQFF.

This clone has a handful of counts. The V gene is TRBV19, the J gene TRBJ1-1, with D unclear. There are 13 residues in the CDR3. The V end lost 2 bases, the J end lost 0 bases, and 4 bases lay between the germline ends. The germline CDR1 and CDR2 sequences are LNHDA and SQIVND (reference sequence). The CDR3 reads CASSIQMNTEAFF. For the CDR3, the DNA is TGTGCCAGTAGTATACAGATGAACACTGAAGCTTTCTTT.

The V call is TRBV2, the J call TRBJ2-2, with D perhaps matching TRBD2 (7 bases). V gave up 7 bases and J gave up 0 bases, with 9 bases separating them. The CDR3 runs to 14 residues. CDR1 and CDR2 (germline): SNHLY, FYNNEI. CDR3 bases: TGTGCCAGCAAGGGGGGGACGAACACCGGGGAGCTGTTTTTT. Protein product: CASKGGTNTGELFF.

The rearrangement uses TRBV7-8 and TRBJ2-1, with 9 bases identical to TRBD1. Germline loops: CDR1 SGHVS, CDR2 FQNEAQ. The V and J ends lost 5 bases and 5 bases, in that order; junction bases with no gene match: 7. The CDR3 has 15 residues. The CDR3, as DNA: TGTGCCAGCAGCCGTATACAGGGGGCGAACAATGAGCAGTTCTTC. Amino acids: CASSRIQGANNEQFF.

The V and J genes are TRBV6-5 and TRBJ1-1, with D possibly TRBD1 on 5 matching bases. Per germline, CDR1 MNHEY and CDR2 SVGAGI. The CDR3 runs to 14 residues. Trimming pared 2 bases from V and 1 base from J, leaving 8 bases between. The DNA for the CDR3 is TGTGCCAGCAGTTACATGAGGGGGAACACTGAAGCTTTCTTT. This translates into CASSYMRGNTEAFF.

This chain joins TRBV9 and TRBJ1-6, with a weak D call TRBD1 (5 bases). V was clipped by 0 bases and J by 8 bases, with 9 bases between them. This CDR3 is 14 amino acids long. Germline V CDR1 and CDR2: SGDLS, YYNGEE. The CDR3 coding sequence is TGTGCCAGCAGCGTAGGGGGCGCGCATTCACCCCTCCACTTT. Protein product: CASSVGGAHSPLHF.

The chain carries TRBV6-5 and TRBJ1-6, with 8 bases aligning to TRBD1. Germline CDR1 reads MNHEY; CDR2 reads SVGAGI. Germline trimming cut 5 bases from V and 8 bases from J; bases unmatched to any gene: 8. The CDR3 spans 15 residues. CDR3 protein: CASSPDRGGHSPLHF. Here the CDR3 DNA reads TGTGCCAGCAGTCCCGACAGGGGAGGGCATTCACCCCTCCACTTT.

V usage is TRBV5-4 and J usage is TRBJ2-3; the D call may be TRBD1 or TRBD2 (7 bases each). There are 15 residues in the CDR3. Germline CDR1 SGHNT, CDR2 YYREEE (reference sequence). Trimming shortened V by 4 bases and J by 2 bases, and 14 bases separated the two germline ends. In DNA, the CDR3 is TGTGCCAGCAGCAGGCGGGGGACAGACACAGATACGCAGTATTTT. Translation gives CASSRRGTDTDTQYF.

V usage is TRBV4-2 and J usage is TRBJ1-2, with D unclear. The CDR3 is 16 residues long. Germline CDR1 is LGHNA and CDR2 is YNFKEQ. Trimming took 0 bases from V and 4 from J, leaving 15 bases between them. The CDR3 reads CASSQDPFSRSYGYTF. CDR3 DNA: TGTGCCAGCAGCCAAGATCCTTTTTCGCGCAGCTATGGCTACACCTTC.

The CDR3 DNA sequence: TGCGCCAGCAGCCAGGCCGGGACTAGCGGGGGAAATACGCAGTATTTT. Protein product: CASSQAGTSGGNTQYF. The chain has TRBV4-1 and TRBJ2-3; 14 bases are shared with TRBD2. Germline CDR1 reads MGHRA; CDR2 reads YSYEKL. This CDR3 has 16 amino acids. V gave up 3 bases and J gave up 7 bases; unmatched junction bases: 6.

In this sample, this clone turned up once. CDR3 sequence: CAWSKKGLAGDEQFF. DNA for the CDR3: TGTGCCTGGAGTAAAAAGGGACTAGCGGGGGATGAGCAGTTCTTC. The rearrangement links TRBV30 to TRBJ2-1, with TRBD2 matching 14 bases. The CDR3 contains 15 residues. Germline CDR1 GTSNPN, CDR2 SVGIG (reference sequence). Trimming cost V 2 bases and J 8 bases; bases outside gene matches: 5.

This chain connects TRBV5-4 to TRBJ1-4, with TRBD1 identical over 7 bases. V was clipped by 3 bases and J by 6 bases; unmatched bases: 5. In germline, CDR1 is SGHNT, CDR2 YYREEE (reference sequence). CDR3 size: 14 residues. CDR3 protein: CASSSQGPDEKLFF. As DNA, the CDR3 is TGTGCCAGCAGCTCACAGGGGCCGGATGAAAAACTGTTTTTT.

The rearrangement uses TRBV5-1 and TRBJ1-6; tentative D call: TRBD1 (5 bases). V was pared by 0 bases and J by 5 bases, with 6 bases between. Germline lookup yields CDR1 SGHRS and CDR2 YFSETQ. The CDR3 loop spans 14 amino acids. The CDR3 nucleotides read TGCGCCAGCAGCTTGGTGGGGGATAATTCACCCCTCCACTTT. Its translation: CASSLVGDNSPLHF.

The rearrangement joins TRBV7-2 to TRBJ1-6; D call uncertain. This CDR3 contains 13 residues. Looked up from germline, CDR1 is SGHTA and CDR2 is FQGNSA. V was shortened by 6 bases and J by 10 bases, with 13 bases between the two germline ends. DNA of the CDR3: TGTGCCAGCAGTTTAAACTCGGGGTCACCCCTCCACTTT. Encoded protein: CASSLNSGSPLHF.

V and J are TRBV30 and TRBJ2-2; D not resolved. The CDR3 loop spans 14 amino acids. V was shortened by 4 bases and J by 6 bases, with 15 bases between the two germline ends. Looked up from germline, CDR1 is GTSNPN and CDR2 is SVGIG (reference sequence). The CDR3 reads CAWTLGSFPGELFF. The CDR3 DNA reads TGTGCCTGGACTCTAGGGTCCTTCCCCGGGGAGCTGTTTTTT.

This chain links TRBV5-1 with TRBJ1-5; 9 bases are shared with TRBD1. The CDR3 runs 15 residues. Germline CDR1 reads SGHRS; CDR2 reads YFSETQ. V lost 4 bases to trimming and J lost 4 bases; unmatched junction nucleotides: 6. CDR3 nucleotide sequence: TGCGCCAGCAGCCTCGGGACAGGGAGGAATCAGCCCCAGCATTTT. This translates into CASSLGTGRNQPQHF.

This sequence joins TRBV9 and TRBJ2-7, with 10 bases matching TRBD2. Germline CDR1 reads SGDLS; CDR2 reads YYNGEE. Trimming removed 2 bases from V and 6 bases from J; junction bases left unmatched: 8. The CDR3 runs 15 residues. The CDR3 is CASSVVAGGSAEQYF. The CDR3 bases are TGTGCCAGCAGCGTCGTAGCGGGGGGATCGGCCGAGCAGTACTTC.

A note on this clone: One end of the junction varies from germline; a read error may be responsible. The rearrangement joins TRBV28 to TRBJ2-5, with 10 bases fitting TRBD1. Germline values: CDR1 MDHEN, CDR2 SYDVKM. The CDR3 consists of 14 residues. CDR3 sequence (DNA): TGTGCCAGCAGCCCCTCGAGTGGGACAGGGGCACCAGACTTC. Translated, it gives CASSPSSGTGAPDF.

The CDR3 loop reads CASSLASVLSGANVLTF. The CDR3 coding sequence is TGTGCCAGCAGCTTGGCCTCGGTCCTCTCTGGGGCCAACGTCCTGACTTTC. The V call is TRBV5-5, the J call TRBJ2-6; D gene ambiguous. This CDR3 comprises 17 residues. CDR1 is SGHKS, CDR2 YYEKEE, per germline (reference sequence). The V and J ends lost 0 bases and 0 bases respectively, with 10 bases between them.

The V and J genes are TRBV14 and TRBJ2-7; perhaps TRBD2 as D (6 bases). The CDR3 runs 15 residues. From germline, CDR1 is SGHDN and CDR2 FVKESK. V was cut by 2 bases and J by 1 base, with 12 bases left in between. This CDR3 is CASSQFAGTSYEQYF. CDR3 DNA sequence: TGTGCCAGCAGCCAATTTGCCGGGACTTCCTACGAGCAGTACTTC.

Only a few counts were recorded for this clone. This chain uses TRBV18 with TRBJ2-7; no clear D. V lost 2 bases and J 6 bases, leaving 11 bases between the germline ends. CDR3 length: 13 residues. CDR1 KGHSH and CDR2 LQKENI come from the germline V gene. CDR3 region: CASSPSSRSEQYF. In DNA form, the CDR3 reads TGTGCCAGCTCACCAAGTAGTAGGTCCGAGCAGTACTTC.

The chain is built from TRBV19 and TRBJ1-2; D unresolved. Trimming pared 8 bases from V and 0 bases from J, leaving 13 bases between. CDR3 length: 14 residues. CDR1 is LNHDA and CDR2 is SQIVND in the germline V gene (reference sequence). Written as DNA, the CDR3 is TGTGCCAGTCGATACCCCGAGCCTAACTATGGCTACACCTTC. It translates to CASRYPEPNYGYTF.

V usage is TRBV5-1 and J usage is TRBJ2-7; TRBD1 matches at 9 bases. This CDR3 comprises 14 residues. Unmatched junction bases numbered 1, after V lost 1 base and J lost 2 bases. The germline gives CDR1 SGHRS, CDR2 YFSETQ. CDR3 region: CASSLRTGAYEQYF. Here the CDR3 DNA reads TGCGCCAGCAGCTTGAGGACAGGGGCCTACGAGCAGTACTTC.

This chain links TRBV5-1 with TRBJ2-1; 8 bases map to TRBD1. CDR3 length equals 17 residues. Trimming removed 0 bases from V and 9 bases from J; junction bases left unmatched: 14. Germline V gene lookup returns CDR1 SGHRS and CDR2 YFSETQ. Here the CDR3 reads CASSLAARTGLTVEQFF. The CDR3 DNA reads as TGCGCCAGCAGCTTGGCCGCTAGGACAGGGCTCACCGTTGAGCAGTTCTTC. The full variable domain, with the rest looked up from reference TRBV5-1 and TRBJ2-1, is KAGVTQTPRYLIKTRGQQVTLSCSPISGHRSVSWYQQTPGQGLQFLFEYFSETQRNKGNFPGRFSGRQFSNSRSEMNVSTLELGDSALYLCASSLAARTGLTVEQFFGPGTRLTVL.

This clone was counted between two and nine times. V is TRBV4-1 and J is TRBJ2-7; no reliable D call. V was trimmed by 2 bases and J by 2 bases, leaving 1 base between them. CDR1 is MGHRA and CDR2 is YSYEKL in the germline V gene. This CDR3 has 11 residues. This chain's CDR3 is CASSQPYEQYF. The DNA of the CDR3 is TGCGCCAGCAGCCAACCCTACGAGCAGTACTTC.

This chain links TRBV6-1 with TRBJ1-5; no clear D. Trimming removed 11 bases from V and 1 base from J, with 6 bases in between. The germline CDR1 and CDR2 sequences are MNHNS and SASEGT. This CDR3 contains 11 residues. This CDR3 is CAGGSNQPQHF. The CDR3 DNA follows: TGTGCCGGAGGGAGCAATCAGCCCCAGCATTTT.